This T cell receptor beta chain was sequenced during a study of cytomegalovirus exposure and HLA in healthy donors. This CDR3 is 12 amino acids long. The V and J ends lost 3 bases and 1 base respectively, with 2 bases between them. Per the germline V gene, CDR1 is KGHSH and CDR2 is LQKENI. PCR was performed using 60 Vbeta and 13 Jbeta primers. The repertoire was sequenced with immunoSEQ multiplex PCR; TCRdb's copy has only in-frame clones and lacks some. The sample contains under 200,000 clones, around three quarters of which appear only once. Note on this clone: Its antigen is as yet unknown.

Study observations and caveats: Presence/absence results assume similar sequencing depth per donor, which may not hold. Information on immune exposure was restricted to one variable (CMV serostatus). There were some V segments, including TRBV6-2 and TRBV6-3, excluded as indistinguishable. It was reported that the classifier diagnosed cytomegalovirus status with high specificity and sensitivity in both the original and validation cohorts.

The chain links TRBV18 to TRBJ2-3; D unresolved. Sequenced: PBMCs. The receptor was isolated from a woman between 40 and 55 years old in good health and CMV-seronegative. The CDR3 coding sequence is TGTGCCAGCTCACCCGGCACAGATACGCAGTATTTT. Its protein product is CASSPGTDTQYF.